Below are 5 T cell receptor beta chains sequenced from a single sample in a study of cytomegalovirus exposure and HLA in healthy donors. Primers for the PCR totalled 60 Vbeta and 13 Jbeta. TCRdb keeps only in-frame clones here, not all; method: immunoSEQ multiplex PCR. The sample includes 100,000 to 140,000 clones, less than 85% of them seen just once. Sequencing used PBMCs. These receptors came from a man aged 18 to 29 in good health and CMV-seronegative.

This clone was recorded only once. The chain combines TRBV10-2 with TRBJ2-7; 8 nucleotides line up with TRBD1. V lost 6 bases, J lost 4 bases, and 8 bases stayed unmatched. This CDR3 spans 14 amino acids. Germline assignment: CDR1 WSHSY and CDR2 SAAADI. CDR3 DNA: TGCGCCAGCAGGGCGGCGACAGGGGTTTACGAGCAGTACTTC. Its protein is CASRAATGVYEQYF.

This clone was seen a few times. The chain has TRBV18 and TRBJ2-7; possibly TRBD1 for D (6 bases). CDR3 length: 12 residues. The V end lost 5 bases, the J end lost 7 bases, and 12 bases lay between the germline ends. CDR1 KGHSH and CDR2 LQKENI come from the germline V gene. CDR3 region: CASSNRVQEQYF. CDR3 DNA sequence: TGTGCCAGCTCAAACAGGGTTCAGGAGCAGTACTTC.

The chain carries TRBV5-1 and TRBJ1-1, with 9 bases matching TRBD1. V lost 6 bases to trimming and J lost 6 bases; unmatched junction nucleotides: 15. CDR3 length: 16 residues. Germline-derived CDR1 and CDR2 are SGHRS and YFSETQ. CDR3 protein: CASTTGTGQGLAEAFF. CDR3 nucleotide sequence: TGCGCCAGCACCACCGGGACAGGGCAAGGACTCGCTGAAGCTTTCTTT.

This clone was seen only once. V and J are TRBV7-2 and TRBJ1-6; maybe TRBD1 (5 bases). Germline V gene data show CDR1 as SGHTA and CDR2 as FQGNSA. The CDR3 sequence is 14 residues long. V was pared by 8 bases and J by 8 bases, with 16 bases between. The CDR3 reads CASSRMQGDSPLHF. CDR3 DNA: TGTGCCAGCTCCCGAATGCAGGGTGATTCACCCCTCCACTTT. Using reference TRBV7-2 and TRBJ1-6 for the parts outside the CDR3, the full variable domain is GAGVSQSPSNKVTEKGKDVELRCDPISGHTALYWYRQSLGQGLEFLIYFQGNSAPDKSGLPSDRFSAERTGGSVSTLTIQRTQQEDSAVYLCASSRMQGDSPLHFGNGTRLTVT.

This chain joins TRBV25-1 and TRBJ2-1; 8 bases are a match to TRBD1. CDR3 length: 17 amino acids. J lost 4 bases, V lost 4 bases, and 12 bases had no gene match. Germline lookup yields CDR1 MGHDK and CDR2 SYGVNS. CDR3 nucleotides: TGTGCCAGCAGTGCTGGACAGGGCCGGGTCCGTTACAATGAGCAGTTCTTC. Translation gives CASSAGQGRVRYNEQFF.